By share of the sample, the clone carrying this T cell receptor (beta chain) is medium-sized. Checkpoint therapy with ipilimumab 1 mg/kg began 14 to 28 days after transplant. Patients received nivolumab 3 mg/kg at weeks 1, 4, 7, 10, then fortnightly to week 26. This sample is drawn from a study of ipilimumab plus nivolumab after autologous stem cell transplantation. About the study: The DLBCL cohort had primary refractory and relapsed disease, with 18-month progression-free survival of about 82% and 31%.

CDR3 length: 15 residues. Trimming pared 3 bases from V and 1 base from J, leaving 15 bases between. Germline values: CDR1 SQVTM, CDR2 ANQGSEA. The data were produced by immunoSEQ multiplex PCR, yet TCRdb's version contains in-frame clones alone and is incomplete. The sample carries more than 20,000 clones, 77% recorded once. Specimen: PBMCs, collected in a trial of ipilimumab plus nivolumab as post-transplant consolidation. This chain links TRBV29-1 with TRBJ2-5; a possible D gene is TRBD1 (6 bases). This clonotype was obtained from a male donor with diffuse large B-cell lymphoma. The CDR3 DNA sequence: TGCAGCGTTGACGGTCGGGGACACCCCCAAGAGACCCAGTACTTC. The encoded protein is CSVDGRGHPQETQYF. Based on the CDR3 plus reference TRBV29-1 and TRBJ2-5, the full variable domain is SAVISQKPSRDICQRGTSLTIQCQVDSQVTMMFWYRQQPGQSLTLIATANQGSEATYESGFVIDKFPISRPNLTFSTLTVSNMSPEDSSIYLCSVDGRGHPQETQYFGPGTRLLVL.